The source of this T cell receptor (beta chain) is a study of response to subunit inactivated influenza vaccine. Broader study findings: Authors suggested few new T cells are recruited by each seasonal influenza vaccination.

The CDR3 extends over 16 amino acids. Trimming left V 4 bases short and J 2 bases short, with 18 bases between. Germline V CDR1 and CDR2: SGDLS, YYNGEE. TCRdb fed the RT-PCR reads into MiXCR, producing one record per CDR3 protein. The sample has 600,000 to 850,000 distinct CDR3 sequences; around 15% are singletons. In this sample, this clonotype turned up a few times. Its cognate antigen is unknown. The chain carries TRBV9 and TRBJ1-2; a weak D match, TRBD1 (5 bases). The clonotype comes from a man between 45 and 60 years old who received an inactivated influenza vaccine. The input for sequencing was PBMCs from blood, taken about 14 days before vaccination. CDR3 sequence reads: CASSSLPPSGNYGYTF. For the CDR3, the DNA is TGTGCCAGCAGCTCGCTCCCGCCCTCAGGGAACTATGGCTACACCTTC. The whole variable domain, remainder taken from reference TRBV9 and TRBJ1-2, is DSGVTQTPKHLITATGQRVTLRCSPRSGDLSVYWYQQSLDQGLQFLIQYYNGEERAKGNILERFSAQQFPDLHSELNLSSLELGDSALYFCASSSLPPSGNYGYTFGSGTRLTVV.